One and the same sample provided the 5 T cell receptor beta chains below, sequenced in a study of liver allograft versus peripheral blood T cells. Study summary: Liver transplant recipients had T cell receptor repertoires compared between transplanted liver and peripheral blood.

One entry per CDR3 protein results from TCRdb running MiXCR on the reads. The sample has around 5,300 distinct CDR3 sequences; about 17% are singletons. Receptors were obtained from a human patient who had a liver transplant. Some T cells may trace back to the graft donor.

By sample share, this clonotype is medium-sized (0.01 to 0.1%). The V gene is TRBV30, the J gene TRBJ1-4, with TRBD1 matching over 8 bases. Germline-derived CDR1 and CDR2 are GTSNPN and SVGIG (reference sequence). The V and J ends lost 6 bases and 2 bases, in that order; junction bases with no gene match: 11. The CDR3 is 16 amino acids. The CDR3 DNA reads TGTGCCTGCAAAGACAGGGGATGGGCGACTAATGAAAAACTGTTTTTT. Translated: CACKDRGWATNEKLFF. Drawing the rest from reference TRBV30 and TRBJ1-4, the complete variable domain is SQTIHQWPATLVQPVGSPLSLECTVEGTSNPNLYWYRQAAGRGLQLLFYSVGIGQISSEVPQNLSASRPQDRQFILSSKKLLLSDSGFYLCACKDRGWATNEKLFFGSGTQLSVL.

This clonotype was detected a few times. The rearrangement links TRBV4-1 to TRBJ1-5; 9 nucleotides line up with TRBD1. Germline-derived CDR1 and CDR2 are MGHRA and YSYEKL. The CDR3 totals 16 residues. Unmatched junction bases numbered 6, after V lost 3 bases and J lost 3 bases. The CDR3 DNA reads as TGCGCCAGCAGCCAGAGGACAGGGGCACTCAATCAGCCCCAGCATTTT. This translates into CASSQRTGALNQPQHF.

By share of the sample, this clonotype is medium-sized. The CDR3: CSEDGDGGEQFF. DNA for the CDR3: TGCAGTGAGGACGGGGACGGGGGTGAGCAGTTCTTC. This chain links TRBV20-1 with TRBJ2-1, with D possibly matching TRBD2 (6 bases). The CDR3 totals 12 residues. The V gene lost 7 bases and the J gene lost 9 bases, with 16 bases spanning the gap. Germline CDR1 and CDR2: DFQATT and SNEGSKA (reference sequence).

The chain joins TRBV2 to TRBJ1-5; 8 bases agree with TRBD1. Looked up from germline, CDR1 is SNHLY and CDR2 is FYNNEI. The CDR3 sequence is 13 residues long. J lost 9 bases, V lost 8 bases, and 9 bases had no gene match. The CDR3 nucleotides are TGTGCCAGCGGGAGGACAGGGTTTGGGCCCCAGCATTTT. Translated: CASGRTGFGPQHF.

This clonotype was picked up a small number of times. This chain links TRBV3-1 with TRBJ1-2, with D perhaps matching TRBD1 (5 bases). This CDR3 is 13 amino acids long. V was clipped by 4 bases and J by 7 bases, with 13 bases between them. Germline V gives CDR1 LGHDT, CDR2 YNNKEL (reference sequence). CDR3 nucleotide sequence: TGTGCCAGCAGCCCCGGGACTTCGGCTGGCTACACCTTC. It encodes CASSPGTSAGYTF.